The clone carrying this TCR beta chain was counted a single time. Profiling relied on immunoSEQ multiplex PCR, and the TCRdb table lists in-frame clones only, not all of them. The sample shows about 210,000 clones, around 84% of them seen only once. The CDR3 sequence is 15 residues long. V lost 5 bases, J lost 2 bases, and 16 bases lay in between. Germline assignment: CDR1 LNHDA and CDR2 SQIVND (reference sequence). This specimen belongs to a study of blood T cell repertoires in COVID-19. The genes are TRBV19 and TRBJ2-7; a weak D match, TRBD2 (6 bases). The TCR comes from a man aged 45 to 65 with active or convalescent COVID-19. Sequencing used peripheral blood. CDR3 in amino acids: CASSFASAPTYEQYF. For the CDR3, the DNA is TGTGCCAGTAGTTTCGCTAGCGCACCTACCTACGAGCAGTACTTC.